This T cell receptor beta chain emerged from a study of OX40 agonist ivuxolimab in advanced cancers. Concerning the study at large: The costimulatory receptor OX40 (CD134) was targeted by ivuxolimab, a fully human IgG2 agonistic monoclonal antibody. Partial responses occurred in three dose-escalation patients: two with cutaneous melanoma and one with hepatocellular carcinoma. A male proportion of roughly 80% and a mean age of roughly 58 years, ranging from about 20 to 85, were recorded for the dose-escalation cohort. Patients were allowed to have had prior anti-PD-1, anti-PD-L1 or anti-CTLA-4 therapy, and approximately 40% of the dose-escalation patients had been treated with checkpoint inhibitors. The monotherapy dose-escalation portion (N ≈ 55 patients) of the phase I ivuxolimab trial is reported in the paper. Intravenous ivuxolimab was administered to patients every 2 weeks at six dose levels: 0.01, 0.1, 0.3, 1.5, 3 and 10 mg/kg. Of the roughly 50 dose-escalation patients, hepatocellular carcinoma was present in approximately 20, melanoma in approximately 15, renal cell carcinoma in 9 and head and neck cancer in 9. The point of sequencing TCRbeta in the periphery was to test whether ivuxolimab changed TCR sequence diversity and drove clonal T-cell expansion. The full study reports these points: Low levels of normalized T-cell clonal expansion were also seen in some patients who did not respond. The antigen specificity of the clonally expanded peripheral T cells was not determined. Partial responders in the 0.1-3.0 mg/kg groups had among the lowest normalized peripheral clonal expansion, especially among CD8+ T cells. At doses from 0.1 to 3.0 mg/kg, clonal expansion was seen in both CD4+ and CD8+ blood T cells between baseline and week 6. On average, CD8+ T cells showed more expanded clones than CD4+ T cells after ivuxolimab.

The trial excluded patients who had a history of autoimmune disease or who were on systemic immunosuppression. Peripheral blood for TCR sequencing was drawn from every dose cohort at baseline, at cycle 4 day 1 and at cycle 7 day 1. The samples were drawn from a first-in-human, open-label, multicenter phase I dose-escalation trial of ivuxolimab. Adults with locally advanced or metastatic melanoma, renal cell carcinoma, hepatocellular carcinoma or head and neck squamous cell carcinoma were enrolled in the trial. Before TCR sequencing, CD4+ and CD8+ T cells were separately sorted from peripheral blood. Genomic DNA was isolated from the sorted cells so that the TCRbeta CDR3 region could be sequenced. TCRbeta CDR3 regions were sequenced using the immunoSEQ Assay. TCRdb stores this immuneACCESS table with in-frame sequences only. Part of the clones is absent; in the studies checked, under half of the shortfall reflects unresolved V genes, and no reason is known for the rest. This sample is represented by roughly 90,000 clones; about 87% of them were singletons. Roughly 0.79% of the sample is in the top ten clones.

The CDR3 contains 13 residues, cysteine and phenylalanine counted. Of all the DNA, just the CDR3 is kept, 39 bases in frame from base 1. Deletion took 4 bases off V and 3 bases off J, with a span of 10 bases between the germline ends. Taken from the germline V gene (reference sequence), the CDR1 and CDR2 loops are SEHNR and FQNEAQ. As for this clone: This clone's antigen is unknown. The record has no base qualities; no much larger clone is one base away. The same CDR3 arises from other DNA sequences in this sample as well.

The chain is encoded by TRBV7-9 joined to TRBJ2-7, with the D gene uncertain. Source: CD4+ or CD8+ T cells sorted from blood, taken in a trial of the OX40 agonist ivuxolimab. The clonotype comes from an adult with an advanced solid tumor such as melanoma, head and neck, liver or kidney cancer. At the DNA level, the sequence is TGTGCCAGCAGCTCGGGCCGCTACTACGAGCAGTACTTC. It translates as CASSSGRYYEQYF.